The 2 T cell receptor beta chains below all came from one sample that was sequenced in a study of early T cells in non-severe SARS-CoV-2 infection (dated by TCRdb to about 2021). Libraries came from 5' RACE. The sequencer listed for this sample is NextSeq 500. In-frame beta chains were kept once TCRdb had trimmed the public reads at Q25 with fastp and called clones with MiXCR. Each record represents a unique CDR3 protein, reported with the most common genes and DNA among its rows. Here the sample has over 30,000 distinct CDR3 sequences; roughly 5.9% occur a single time. The ten largest clones capture 5% to 6% of the sample. Sample: whole blood. The receptors were gathered from an adult who was a healthcare worker with PCR-confirmed SARS-CoV-2 infection or an uninfected control (not recorded which).

This chain joins TRBV2 and TRBJ2-1; 7 bases agree with TRBD1. V was pared by 6 bases and J by 8 bases, with 1 base of the junction left unmatched. The CDR3 covers 11 residues. Germline-derived CDR1 and CDR2 are SNHLY and FYNNEI. The CDR3, as DNA: TGTGCCAGCAGCACAGGGGATGAGCAGTTCTTC. Translated: CASSTGDEQFF.

This clonotype was observed many times. The CDR3 coding sequence is TGTGCCAGCAGATCTCTTGACAGGGTGACTGAAGCTTTCTTT. It translates to CASRSLDRVTEAFF. The rearrangement joins TRBV11-2 to TRBJ1-1, with 7 bases that match TRBD1. The CDR3 has 14 amino acids. The germline V gene encodes CDR1 SGHAT and CDR2 FQNNGV. After removal of 6 bases from V and 5 bases from J, the junction contained 9 bases not matched to a gene.